This paragraph reports one T cell receptor (beta chain). The entry originates in a study of shared clonotypes between healthy human individuals. This CDR3 has 20 amino acids. CDR1 and CDR2 (germline): LGHNA, YNFKEQ. The J segment lost 1 base and the V segment lost 4 bases, leaving 10 bases of the junction unmatched. Data came from immunoSEQ multiplex PCR; TCRdb stores just in-frame clones and leaves some out. The sample includes 2 million to 2.5 million clones, approximately 95% of them seen just once. The chain has TRBV4-2 and TRBJ2-1, with 16 bases matching TRBD2. Sequencing input: naive CD4+ T cells sorted from blood. Subset meaning: CD45RA+ positively selected. This TCR derives from a man younger than 35 in good health. The CDR3 DNA reads as TGTGCCAGCAGCCTTTCGACCGGGACTAGCGGGGGGGCGTCCTACAATGAGCAGTTCTTC. Translated, it gives CASSLSTGTSGGASYNEQFF.